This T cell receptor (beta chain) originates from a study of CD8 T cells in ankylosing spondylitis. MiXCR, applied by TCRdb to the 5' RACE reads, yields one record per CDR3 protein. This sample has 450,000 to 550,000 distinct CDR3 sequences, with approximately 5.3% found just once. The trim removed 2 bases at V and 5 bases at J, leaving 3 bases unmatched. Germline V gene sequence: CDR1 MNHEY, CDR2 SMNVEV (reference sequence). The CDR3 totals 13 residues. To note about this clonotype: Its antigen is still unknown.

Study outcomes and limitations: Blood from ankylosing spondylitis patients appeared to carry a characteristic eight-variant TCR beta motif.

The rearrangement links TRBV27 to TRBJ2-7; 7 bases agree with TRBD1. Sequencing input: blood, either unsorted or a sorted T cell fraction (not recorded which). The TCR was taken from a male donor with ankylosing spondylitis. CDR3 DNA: TGTGCCAGCAGTTTAACACAGGGGAACGAGCAGTACTTC. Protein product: CASSLTQGNEQYF.